These 29 T cell receptor beta chains came from one sample sequenced in a study of blood T cells in healthy people across ages. Sample-barcoded 5' priming and a J-beta primer mix drove a second PCR of about 6 to 11 cycles. TCRdb reprocessed the 5' RACE reads with MiXCR, giving one entry per CDR3 protein. The repertoire holds about 1.8 million distinct CDR3 sequences, with around 48% as singletons. The specimen was blood. These receptors all come from a woman aged 40 to 50 in good health.

V is TRBV27 and J is TRBJ2-7; the D is unclear. The V end lost 3 bases, the J end lost 3 bases, and 12 bases lay between the germline ends. CDR3 length: 14 residues. The germline gives CDR1 MNHEY, CDR2 SMNVEV (reference sequence). The CDR3 sequence is CASSFGQKLYEQYF. Written as DNA, the CDR3 is TGTGCCAGCAGTTTCGGGCAGAAACTCTACGAGCAGTACTTC.

This chain uses TRBV7-2 with TRBJ2-5; TRBD1 might be the D (5 bases). The CDR3 runs 13 residues. With 4 bases removed from V and 5 bases from J, the gap between germline ends came to 11 bases. Germline lookup yields CDR1 SGHTA and CDR2 FQGNSA. The CDR3: CASSSAGFETQYF. The CDR3 DNA reads as TGTGCCAGCAGCTCGGCAGGGTTCGAGACCCAGTACTTC.

The gene calls are TRBV2 and TRBJ2-1; D possibly corresponds to TRBD2 (6 bases). Germline V gene lookup returns CDR1 SNHLY and CDR2 FYNNEI. Trimming shortened V by 10 bases and J by 5 bases, and 15 bases separated the two germline ends. The CDR3 extends over 13 amino acids. The CDR3 coding sequence is TGTGCCATTGGGACTTCTATTGACAATGAGCAGTTCTTC. Its protein is CAIGTSIDNEQFF.

This clonotype came up a few times. V gene TRBV6-1 combines with J gene TRBJ2-5; D might be TRBD1 or TRBD2, each matching 5 bases. The CDR3 runs to 16 residues. Germline loops: CDR1 MNHNS, CDR2 SASEGT. The V and J ends lost 2 bases and 3 bases respectively, with 16 bases between them. The CDR3 DNA reads as TGTGCCAGCAGTGAACCGGGACGGTGGATAGAAGAGACCCAGTACTTC. Protein sequence: CASSEPGRWIEETQYF.

This CDR3 is CASNIMAGADGGTQYF. As DNA, the CDR3 is TGTGCCAGCAACATCATGGCGGGGGCCGATGGAGGGACCCAGTACTTC. V usage is TRBV7-6 and J usage is TRBJ2-5, with D maybe TRBD2 (7 bases). Trimming cost V 7 bases and J 7 bases, with 25 bases left between them. Germline CDR1 is SGHVS and CDR2 is FNYEAQ. The CDR3 has 16 residues.

V is TRBV6-7 and J is TRBJ2-7; D is uncertain. TRBV6-7 is given ORF status, its function remaining uncertain. V dropped 2 bases and J dropped 0 bases, with 11 bases sitting between them. The CDR3 length is 15 residues. For the CDR3, the DNA is TGTGCCAGCAGTTACCCACAAGATCCCTCCTACGAGCAGTACTTC. It specifies CASSYPQDPSYEQYF.

The V gene is TRBV27, the J gene TRBJ2-2; D perhaps matches TRBD1 (6 bases). Trimming removed 8 bases at V and 1 base at J, with 11 bases between. This CDR3 comprises 14 residues. Germline CDR1 MNHEY, CDR2 SMNVEV (reference sequence). The CDR3, as DNA: TGTGCCAGCTTGAAACAGGGGAACACCGGGGAGCTGTTTTTT. This codes for CASLKQGNTGELFF.

The chain is built from TRBV6-2 or TRBV6-3 and TRBJ2-7; 8 nucleotides line up with TRBD2. CDR1 is MNHEY, CDR2 SVGEGT, per germline. V was pared by 0 bases and J by 1 base, with 8 bases of the junction left unmatched. The CDR3 extends over 17 amino acids. CDR3 in DNA: TGTGCCAGCAGTTACTCGGCAGTAGCGGGGAATTCCTACGAGCAGTACTTC. Protein sequence: CASSYSAVAGNSYEQYF.

The rearrangement links TRBV4-2 to TRBJ1-6, with TRBD1 matching over 7 bases. The length of the CDR3 is 16 residues. CDR1 is LGHNA, CDR2 YNFKEQ, per germline. Trimming removed 2 bases from V and 5 bases from J; junction bases left unmatched: 6. Here the CDR3 reads CASSQSTGFDNSPLHF. DNA for the CDR3: TGTGCCAGCAGCCAATCGACAGGGTTCGATAATTCACCCCTCCACTTT.

This clonotype was seen a handful of times. The chain combines TRBV4-2 with TRBJ1-5; the match to TRBD1 covers 7 bases. Germline V gene sequence: CDR1 LGHNA, CDR2 YNFKEQ. CDR3 length: 13 residues. Unmatched junction bases numbered 6, after V lost 3 bases and J lost 10 bases. Written as DNA, the CDR3 is TGTGCCAGCAGCCAGGACAGGTTCGGCCCCCAGCATTTT. It translates to CASSQDRFGPQHF.

This clonotype occurred many times. The V and J genes are TRBV20-1 and TRBJ2-7, with 8 positions matching TRBD1. The CDR3 spans 13 residues. The germline V gene encodes CDR1 DFQATT and CDR2 SNEGSKA (reference sequence). The trim removed 3 bases at V and 2 bases at J, leaving 3 bases unmatched. The CDR3 region is CSARGTGTYEQYF. CDR3 DNA: TGCAGTGCTAGGGGGACAGGTACCTACGAGCAGTACTTC.

This clonotype came up a few times. The chain is built from TRBV20-1 and TRBJ2-7; D gene uncertain. The V end lost 1 base, the J end lost 10 bases, and 8 bases lay between the germline ends. Looked up from germline, CDR1 is DFQATT and CDR2 is SNEGSKA (reference sequence). The CDR3 runs to 10 residues. CDR3 coding DNA: TGCAGTGCTAGAGTCGGACGCCAGTACTTC. Residues: CSARVGRQYF.

The chain has TRBV6-1 and TRBJ2-1; D gene unclear. Trimming pared 8 bases from V and 4 bases from J, leaving 9 bases between. CDR1 and CDR2 from the germline V gene are MNHNS and SASEGT. The CDR3 is 12 residues long. The CDR3 DNA reads TGTGCCAGCGGCAGGATTTACAATGAGCAGTTCTTC. This translates into CASGRIYNEQFF.

The chain has TRBV6-5 and TRBJ2-2, with 9 bases fitting TRBD2. The J segment lost 5 bases and the V segment lost 6 bases, leaving 7 bases of the junction unmatched. Germline assignment: CDR1 MNHEY and CDR2 SVGAGI. There are 15 residues in the CDR3. The CDR3, as DNA: TGTGCCAGCAGCCGCGGGGGGGCAGGGACCGGGGAGCTGTTTTTT. Its translation is CASSRGGAGTGELFF.

V is TRBV5-6 and J is TRBJ1-6; tentative D call: TRBD1 (6 bases). Trimming cost V 2 bases and J 7 bases, with 13 bases left between them. The CDR3 length is 15 residues. The germline V gene has CDR1 SGHDT and CDR2 YYEEEE. The CDR3 DNA reads as TGTGCCAGCAGCTTCAGGGGTGTTGGGAATTCACCCCTCCACTTT. This encodes CASSFRGVGNSPLHF.

V and J are TRBV7-2 and TRBJ1-2; 11 bases map to TRBD1. The V segment lost 5 bases and the J segment 8 bases; nucleotides outside the gene matches: 10. Germline V CDR1 and CDR2: SGHTA, FQGNSA. The CDR3 length is 15 residues. The CDR3 loop reads CASSTSGTGGWGYTF. In DNA, the CDR3 is TGTGCCAGCAGCACCTCCGGGACAGGGGGTTGGGGCTACACCTTC.

The rearrangement uses TRBV20-1 and TRBJ1-1, with D tentatively TRBD1 (5 bases). Germline CDR1 DFQATT, CDR2 SNEGSKA (reference sequence). The V gene lost 3 bases and the J gene lost 11 bases, with 22 bases spanning the gap. The CDR3 sequence is 14 residues long. The chain's CDR3 is CSASTAVPGLNAFF. The CDR3 region has the DNA TGCAGTGCTAGTACCGCCGTTCCAGGGCTCAATGCTTTCTTT.

The rearrangement uses TRBV4-2 and TRBJ2-1; the D gene could be TRBD1 or TRBD2 (5 bases each). Germline V gene data show CDR1 as LGHNA and CDR2 as YNFKEQ. V shed 3 bases and J shed 5 bases, with 17 bases lying between them. The CDR3 contains 16 residues. The CDR3 spells CASSQRATGTNNEQFF. The CDR3 DNA follows: TGTGCCAGCAGCCAGAGGGCCACCGGGACCAACAATGAGCAGTTCTTC.

This rearrangement joins TRBV6-5 to TRBJ2-7; D possibly corresponds to TRBD1 (7 bases). The CDR3 spans 14 residues. The germline V gene has CDR1 MNHEY and CDR2 SVGAGI. V lost 0 bases to trimming and J lost 6 bases, with 12 bases between them. Here the CDR3 DNA reads TGTGCCAGCAGTTACTCGAACAGGGGAGGCGAGCAGTACTTC. Amino acid sequence: CASSYSNRGGEQYF.

The chain links TRBV18 to TRBJ2-1; 11 bases match TRBD1. Germline V gene sequence: CDR1 KGHSH, CDR2 LQKENI. The CDR3 runs to 17 residues. V dropped 3 bases and J dropped 3; count of bases not matched to a gene: 7. CDR3 in DNA: TGTGCCAGCTCACCGGAGAGGACAGGGGGCGGCTACAATGAGCAGTTCTTC. Translating it yields CASSPERTGGGYNEQFF.

The chain combines TRBV7-9 with TRBJ2-3, with no clear D. Trimming took off 4 bases at V and 0 bases at J, with 14 bases between the two ends. In germline, CDR1 is SEHNR, CDR2 FQNEAQ (reference sequence). This CDR3 comprises 16 residues. CDR3 loop: CASSSDLRGSTDTQYF. The CDR3 region has the DNA TGTGCCAGCAGCTCGGACCTTCGTGGGAGCACAGATACGCAGTATTTT.

The chain has TRBV2 and TRBJ2-1, with D possibly being TRBD1 (5 bases). The germline V and J ends were trimmed by 1 base and 9 bases, with 16 bases remaining between them. CDR1 is SNHLY, CDR2 FYNNEI, per germline. The CDR3 is made up of 15 amino acids. The CDR3 DNA reads TGTGCCAGCAGTGAAGTACGGCAGGGAACGAGTGAGCAGTTCTTC. It specifies CASSEVRQGTSEQFF. Full variable domain (outside the CDR3, taken from reference TRBV2 and TRBJ2-1): EPEVTQTPSHQVTQMGQEVILRCVPISNHLYFYWYRQILGQKVEFLVSFYNNEISEKSEIFDDQFSVERPDGSNFTLKIRSTKLEDSAMYFCASSEVRQGTSEQFFGPGTRLTVL.

V and J are TRBV7-9 and TRBJ2-5, with a possible D match to TRBD2 (6 bases). The germline CDR1 and CDR2 sequences are SEHNR and FQNEAQ (reference sequence). The V gene lost 2 bases and the J gene lost 2 bases, with 12 bases spanning the gap. The CDR3 extends over 15 amino acids. CDR3 in DNA: TGTGCCAGCAGCTTACCGGAGGCGGGGCAAGAGACCCAGTACTTC. It codes for CASSLPEAGQETQYF. The full variable domain, its missing parts supplied by reference TRBV7-9 and TRBJ2-5, is DTGVSQNPRHKITKRGQNVTFRCDPISEHNRLYWYRQTLGQGPEFLTYFQNEAQLEKSRLLSDRFSAERPKGSFSTLEIQRTEQGDSAMYLCASSLPEAGQETQYFGPGTRLLVL.

The chain couples TRBV5-4 to TRBJ2-1; the match to TRBD2 covers 9 bases. CDR1 and CDR2 from the germline V gene are SGHNT and YYREEE (reference sequence). V was pared by 5 bases and J by 0 bases, with 6 bases of the junction left unmatched. The CDR3 is 16 residues long. The CDR3 spells CASRRASGVSYNEQFF. As DNA, the CDR3 is TGTGCCAGCAGGCGGGCTAGCGGGGTCTCCTACAATGAGCAGTTCTTC.

J is TRBJ1-5 and V is TRBV6-2 or TRBV6-3; 7 bases agree with TRBD1. Germline V gene lookup returns CDR1 MNHEY and CDR2 SVGEGT. The CDR3 runs 16 residues. V was clipped by 10 bases and J by 0 bases; unmatched bases: 12. The CDR3 protein is CATKRDSSYSNQPQHF. CDR3 coding DNA: TGTGCCACGAAGAGGGACAGCTCTTATAGCAATCAGCCCCAGCATTTT.

This clonotype was counted a few times. The gene calls are TRBV7-9 and TRBJ2-7; tentatively, D is TRBD2 (6 bases). V was cut by 5 bases and J by 2 bases, with 19 bases left in between. Germline-derived CDR1 and CDR2 are SEHNR and FQNEAQ (reference sequence). The CDR3 runs 16 residues. CDR3 nucleotide sequence: TGTGCCAGCAGCCCTCAACCCCGGGGGTTCCCCTACGAGCAGTACTTC. Amino acids: CASSPQPRGFPYEQYF.

Comment on this clonotype: An end of the junction differs from the germline gene, which may be a read error. The CDR3 region is CASSDTGAGETQYF. Here the CDR3 DNA reads TGTGCTAGCAGCGATACAGGGGCGGGAGAGACCCAGTACTTC. The chain recombines TRBV7-7 with TRBJ2-5; 7 bases are shared with TRBD1. The germline CDR1 and CDR2 sequences are SSHAT and FNYEAQ (reference sequence). The CDR3 contains 14 residues.

CDR3 coding DNA: TGTGCCAGCGCGAGGGGAGGCGAAACCAAAAACATTCAGTACTTC. Protein: CASARGGETKNIQYF. The V call is TRBV2, the J call TRBJ2-4, with D tentatively TRBD2 (6 bases). Germline CDR1 is SNHLY and CDR2 is FYNNEI. The CDR3 has 15 residues. Trimming stripped 8 bases from V and 2 bases from J, with 16 bases between.

V usage is TRBV4-3 and J usage is TRBJ2-5, with no clear D. V dropped 1 base and J dropped 2 bases, with 8 bases sitting between them. Germline values: CDR1 LGHNA, CDR2 YSLEER. The CDR3 sequence is 14 residues long. DNA for the CDR3: TGCGCCAGCAGCCAAGCCCTAGAACAAGAGACCCAGTACTTC. It is translated as CASSQALEQETQYF.